The next 4 T cell receptor beta chains were all read from a single sample in a study of blood T cells in healthy people across ages. It was with a sample-barcoded 5' primer and a J-beta primer mix that a second PCR of roughly 6 to 12 cycles was run. TCRdb analysed the 5' RACE reads with MiXCR anew, one entry per CDR3 protein. The sample records around 1,000,000 distinct CDR3 sequences, 20% to 25% being singletons. The data also belong to a second study, concerning T cells of mothers and their children.

The sequenced sample consisted of blood. These receptors originate from a girl aged 2-10 years in good health.

This clonotype has a handful of counts. The rearrangement links TRBV5-1 to TRBJ2-3; D remains unclear. Germline V gene data show CDR1 as SGHRS and CDR2 as YFSETQ. V was cut by 3 bases and J by 5 bases, with 10 bases left in between. This CDR3 is built from 13 residues. The CDR3 loop is CASSSVMEDTQYF. CDR3 coding DNA: TGCGCCAGCAGCTCTGTGATGGAAGATACGCAGTATTTT.

The chain joins TRBV2 to TRBJ2-4; no reliable D call. The germline V gene encodes CDR1 SNHLY and CDR2 FYNNEI. This CDR3 spans 16 amino acids. Trimming removed 3 bases at V and 1 base at J, with 13 bases between. CDR3 region: CASSELTALAKNIQYF. For the CDR3, the DNA is TGTGCCAGCAGTGAGTTGACGGCCCTGGCCAAAAACATTCAGTACTTC.

This clonotype was counted between two and nine times. This sequence joins TRBV6-6 and TRBJ2-7, with a weak D call TRBD1 (5 bases). The V gene lost 7 bases and the J gene lost 5 bases, with 18 bases spanning the gap. This CDR3 spans 14 amino acids. The germline CDR1 and CDR2 sequences are MNHNY and SVGAGI (reference sequence). The CDR3 DNA reads as TGTGCCAGCACGCCCCTAAATGGGGCCCACGAGCAGTACTTC. Protein product: CASTPLNGAHEQYF.

This clonotype occurred a few times. This chain uses TRBV10-3 with TRBJ1-2; 8 nucleotides agree with TRBD1. Unmatched junction bases numbered 11, after V lost 6 bases and J lost 5 bases. There are 15 residues in the CDR3. Germline V lookup: CDR1 ENHRY, CDR2 SYGVKD. The CDR3 DNA reads as TGTGCCATCAGCGATCCAGGGGGCGCGGGGTATGGCTACACCTTC. Translated: CAISDPGGAGYGYTF.